This T cell receptor (beta chain) was recorded in a study of control samples from healthy donors and cancer patients. The trim removed 6 bases at V and 0 bases at J, leaving 11 bases unmatched. Germline loops: CDR1 MGHDK, CDR2 SYGVNS. The CDR3 consists of 16 residues. The assay was immunoSEQ multiplex PCR, and TCRdb's table has in-frame clones only and misses some. The sample has about 49,000 clones, 86% seen once. This clone was seen a handful of times. The chain couples TRBV25-1 to TRBJ2-7; TRBD1 matches at 7 bases. The sequence derives from a woman between 50 and 59 years old with lung cancer. The sequenced material came from PBMCs. The CDR3 DNA reads TGTGCCAGCAGCACTCTGGGGGACAGAGACTCCTACGAGCAGTACTTC. This sequence encodes CASSTLGDRDSYEQYF.